A selection of T cell receptor beta chains follows, all from one sample in a study of lymphopenia after photon versus proton radiotherapy. The repertoire was sequenced with immunoSEQ multiplex PCR; TCRdb's copy has only in-frame clones and lacks some. The sample yields about 22,000 clones, about 89% seen once. The source was peripheral blood, collected from a patient treated with proton-based radiotherapy. These receptors all stem from an elderly man with esophageal cancer. Each CDR3 is given with its conserved first and last residue. A D gene is named only where the DNA matches it firmly. Some rows have no size entry. The others give once, few or many, or a class for an expanded clone.

abundance: .; j_gene: TRBJ2-1; d_gene: TRBD1; len: 13; v_gene: TRBV6-5; CDR3aa: CASSRQGYNEQFF; CDR3nt: TGTGCCAGCAGCCGACAGGGGTACAATGAGCAGTTCTTC
abundance: .; j_gene: TRBJ2-1; d_gene: TRBD2; len: 15; v_gene: TRBV5-5; CDR3aa: CASSPELAGVYEQFF; CDR3nt: TGTGCCAGCAGCCCGGAACTAGCGGGGGTGTATGAGCAGTTCTTC
abundance: .; j_gene: TRBJ2-7; d_gene: TRBD2; len: 15; v_gene: TRBV7-3; CDR3aa: CASSSLAGSGGEQYF; CDR3nt: TGTGCCAGCAGCTCCCTAGCGGGGTCGGGAGGGGAGCAGTACTTC
abundance: .; j_gene: TRBJ2-5; d_gene: .; len: 14; v_gene: TRBV29-1; CDR3aa: CSVGNRNFLETQYF; CDR3nt: TGCAGCGTTGGGAACAGGAATTTCCTAGAGACCCAGTACTTC
abundance: few; j_gene: TRBJ1-5; d_gene: .; len: 12; v_gene: TRBV19; CDR3aa: CASSLSNQPQHF; CDR3nt: TGTGCCAGTAGTCTTAGCAATCAGCCCCAGCATTTT
abundance: .; j_gene: TRBJ2-1; d_gene: .; len: 13; v_gene: TRBV25-1; CDR3aa: CASSARYPNEQFF; CDR3nt: TGTGCCAGCAGTGCGCGTTACCCCAATGAGCAGTTCTTC
abundance: .; j_gene: TRBJ2-3; d_gene: .; len: 15; v_gene: TRBV5-1; CDR3aa: CASSTRGASTDTQYF; CDR3nt: TGCGCCAGCAGTACCCGAGGGGCTAGCACAGATACGCAGTATTTT
abundance: .; j_gene: TRBJ2-4; d_gene: .; len: 14; v_gene: TRBV4-1; CDR3aa: CASSHLREGAIQYF; CDR3nt: TGCGCCAGCAGCCATCTTAGGGAGGGGGCCATTCAGTACTTC
abundance: .; j_gene: TRBJ2-5; d_gene: TRBD1; len: 14; v_gene: TRBV5-6; CDR3aa: CASSVVTGLETQYF; CDR3nt: TGTGCCAGCAGCGTGGTGACAGGGTTGGAGACCCAGTACTTC
abundance: .; j_gene: TRBJ2-5; d_gene: .; len: 11; v_gene: TRBV10-3; CDR3aa: CAIGPQETQYF; CDR3nt: TGTGCCATCGGGCCCCAAGAGACCCAGTACTTC
abundance: once; j_gene: TRBJ2-7; d_gene: .; len: 15; v_gene: TRBV11-2; CDR3aa: CASSLDTETGFEQYF; CDR3nt: TGTGCCAGCAGCTTAGATACGGAGACGGGGTTCGAGCAGTACTTC
abundance: .; j_gene: TRBJ1-6; d_gene: TRBD1; len: 14; v_gene: TRBV6-5; CDR3aa: CASRPGTGSSPLHF; CDR3nt: TGTGCCAGCAGACCCGGGACAGGGAGCTCACCCCTCCACTTT
abundance: .; j_gene: TRBJ2-4; d_gene: .; len: 17; v_gene: TRBV2; CDR3aa: CASSSRQDSLAKNIQYF; CDR3nt: TGTGCCAGCAGTTCCCGCCAGGACAGCCTGGCCAAAAACATTCAGTACTTC
abundance: few; j_gene: TRBJ1-1; d_gene: .; len: 15; v_gene: TRBV7-2; CDR3aa: CASSLAIERNTEAFF; CDR3nt: TGTGCCAGCAGCTTAGCTATAGAGAGAAACACTGAAGCTTTCTTT
abundance: .; j_gene: TRBJ2-7; d_gene: TRBD2; len: 14; v_gene: TRBV6-6; CDR3aa: CASSYSGGENEQYF; CDR3nt: TGTGCCAGCAGTTACTCGGGAGGGGAGAACGAGCAGTACTTC
abundance: .; j_gene: TRBJ2-1; d_gene: TRBD2; len: 14; v_gene: TRBV2; CDR3aa: CASIRSGGAREQFF; CDR3nt: TGTGCCAGCATACGCAGCGGGGGGGCTAGGGAGCAGTTCTTC
abundance: .; j_gene: TRBJ2-1; d_gene: TRBD2; len: 15; v_gene: TRBV11-3; CDR3aa: CASSTGTTTYNEQFF; CDR3nt: TGTGCCAGCAGCACCGGGACTACCACTTACAATGAGCAGTTCTTC
abundance: .; j_gene: TRBJ2-2; d_gene: .; len: 12; v_gene: TRBV6-1; CDR3aa: CASKREHGELFF; CDR3nt: TGTGCCAGCAAGAGGGAACACGGGGAGCTGTTTTTT
abundance: .; j_gene: TRBJ2-7; d_gene: .; len: 14; v_gene: TRBV29-1; CDR3aa: CSVSDRTSTYEQYF; CDR3nt: TGCAGCGTCTCTGACCGGACCTCCACCTACGAGCAGTACTTC
abundance: .; j_gene: TRBJ2-7; d_gene: TRBD1; len: 14; v_gene: TRBV7-2; CDR3aa: CASSLAGQPYEQYF; CDR3nt: TGTGCCAGCAGCTTAGCGGGACAGCCCTACGAGCAGTACTTC
abundance: .; j_gene: TRBJ1-1; d_gene: .; len: 15; v_gene: TRBV7-6; CDR3aa: CASSLEGRRNTEAFF; CDR3nt: TGTGCCAGCAGCTTAGAGGGACGGAGGAACACTGAAGCTTTCTTT
abundance: .; j_gene: TRBJ2-7; d_gene: .; len: 15; v_gene: TRBV6-1; CDR3aa: CASRRMVDPSYEQYF; CDR3nt: TGTGCCAGCAGGCGGATGGTGGACCCATCCTACGAGCAGTACTTC
abundance: .; j_gene: TRBJ1-3; d_gene: .; len: 13; v_gene: TRBV7-9; CDR3aa: CASSLDLTDTIYF; CDR3nt: TGTGCCAGCAGCTTAGACCTTACTGACACCATATATTTT
abundance: .; j_gene: TRBJ2-5; d_gene: .; len: 14; v_gene: TRBV9; CDR3aa: CASSVGVVIETQYF; CDR3nt: TGTGCCAGCAGCGTAGGGGTAGTAATAGAGACCCAGTACTTC
abundance: .; j_gene: TRBJ1-5; d_gene: .; len: 15; v_gene: TRBV5-5; CDR3aa: CASRPGPSSNQPQHF; CDR3nt: TGTGCCAGCAGACCGGGGCCGAGTAGCAATCAGCCCCAGCATTTT
abundance: once; j_gene: TRBJ2-7; d_gene: .; len: 13; v_gene: TRBV7-9; CDR3aa: CASSPPAIYEQYF; CDR3nt: TGTGCCAGCAGCCCCCCCGCCATTTACGAGCAGTACTTC
abundance: .; j_gene: TRBJ2-5; d_gene: .; len: 16; v_gene: TRBV4-2; CDR3aa: CASSPSGQSKQETQYF; CDR3nt: TGTGCCAGCAGTCCAAGCGGACAGAGTAAACAAGAGACCCAGTACTTC
abundance: .; j_gene: TRBJ2-1; d_gene: TRBD2; len: 15; v_gene: TRBV29-1; CDR3aa: CSVPAELAGVNEQFF; CDR3nt: TGCAGCGTTCCGGCGGAACTAGCGGGAGTAAATGAGCAGTTCTTC
abundance: .; j_gene: TRBJ2-1; d_gene: .; len: 11; v_gene: TRBV20-1; CDR3aa: CSASRGGEQFF; CDR3nt: TGCAGTGCTAGCCGAGGGGGTGAGCAGTTCTTC
abundance: .; j_gene: TRBJ1-5; d_gene: TRBD1; len: 15; v_gene: TRBV27; CDR3aa: CASRTGTGGNQPQHF; CDR3nt: TGTGCCAGCAGAACCGGGACAGGGGGCAATCAGCCCCAGCATTTT
abundance: once; j_gene: TRBJ2-7; d_gene: TRBD1; len: 16; v_gene: TRBV23-1; CDR3aa: CASGGITGTGTGEQYF; CDR3nt: TGCGCCAGCGGAGGAATTACCGGGACAGGGACGGGCGAGCAGTACTTC
abundance: .; j_gene: TRBJ2-2; d_gene: TRBD1; len: 15; v_gene: TRBV25-1; CDR3aa: CASMADRENTGELFF; CDR3nt: TGTGCCAGCATGGCCGACAGGGAAAACACCGGGGAGCTGTTTTTT
abundance: .; j_gene: TRBJ2-7; d_gene: TRBD1; len: 15; v_gene: TRBV11-2; CDR3aa: CASSLEPGQGYEQYF; CDR3nt: TGTGCCAGCAGCTTAGAGCCGGGACAGGGCTACGAGCAGTACTTC
abundance: .; j_gene: TRBJ1-6; d_gene: .; len: 15; v_gene: TRBV18; CDR3aa: CASSPAQNSVGALHF; CDR3nt: TGTGCCAGCTCACCGGCACAGAACTCCGTAGGGGCCCTCCACTTT
abundance: .; j_gene: TRBJ1-2; d_gene: .; len: 13; v_gene: TRBV5-4; CDR3aa: CASSLDFGDGYTF; CDR3nt: TGTGCCAGCAGCTTGGATTTCGGGGATGGCTACACCTTC
abundance: .; j_gene: TRBJ2-1; d_gene: .; len: 14; v_gene: TRBV28; CDR3aa: CASSWSEMGNEQFF; CDR3nt: TGTGCCAGCAGTTGGTCAGAGATGGGCAATGAGCAGTTCTTC
abundance: .; j_gene: TRBJ2-2; d_gene: .; len: 14; v_gene: TRBV19; CDR3aa: CASNYRVGTGELFF; CDR3nt: TGTGCCAGTAATTACAGGGTCGGCACCGGGGAGCTGTTTTTT
abundance: .; j_gene: TRBJ2-7; d_gene: .; len: 13; v_gene: TRBV12-5; CDR3aa: CASGLALDYEQYF; CDR3nt: TGTGCTAGTGGTTTGGCACTAGATTACGAGCAGTACTTC
abundance: .; j_gene: TRBJ2-2; d_gene: TRBD2; len: 15; v_gene: TRBV5-1; CDR3aa: CASSLVAGPTGELFF; CDR3nt: TGCGCCAGCAGCTTAGTAGCGGGACCCACCGGGGAGCTGTTTTTT
abundance: .; j_gene: TRBJ1-2; d_gene: TRBD1; len: 15; v_gene: TRBV4-1; CDR3aa: CASSQNRGRAGGYTF; CDR3nt: TGCGCCAGCAGCCAGAACAGGGGGCGCGCGGGTGGCTACACCTTC
abundance: .; j_gene: TRBJ2-7; d_gene: .; len: 11; v_gene: TRBV14; CDR3aa: CASGYYYEQYF; CDR3nt: TGTGCCAGCGGGTACTATTACGAGCAGTACTTC
abundance: .; j_gene: TRBJ1-4; d_gene: TRBD1; len: 14; v_gene: TRBV2; CDR3aa: CASSSTGLNEKLFF; CDR3nt: TGTGCCAGCAGTTCGACAGGGCTTAATGAAAAACTGTTTTTT
abundance: .; j_gene: TRBJ2-1; d_gene: .; len: 16; v_gene: TRBV19; CDR3aa: CASSLGISVSYNEQFF; CDR3nt: TGTGCCAGTAGCTTAGGAATATCCGTATCCTACAATGAGCAGTTCTTC
abundance: .; j_gene: TRBJ1-5; d_gene: .; len: 13; v_gene: TRBV29-1; CDR3aa: CSVRKGDNQPQHF; CDR3nt: TGCAGCGTTCGTAAGGGGGACAATCAGCCCCAGCATTTT
abundance: .; j_gene: TRBJ2-1; d_gene: TRBD2; len: 15; v_gene: TRBV19; CDR3aa: CASSMGLAGYNEQFF; CDR3nt: TGTGCCAGTAGTATGGGACTAGCGGGGTACAATGAGCAGTTCTTC
abundance: once; j_gene: TRBJ2-5; d_gene: .; len: 13; v_gene: TRBV19; CDR3aa: CASSGDFQETQYF; CDR3nt: TGTGCCAGTAGCGGGGACTTCCAAGAGACCCAGTACTTC
abundance: .; j_gene: TRBJ2-5; d_gene: TRBD1; len: 17; v_gene: TRBV7-2; CDR3aa: CASSLDPRTGAGETQYF; CDR3nt: TGTGCCAGCAGCTTAGACCCCCGGACAGGCGCAGGGGAGACCCAGTACTTC
abundance: .; j_gene: TRBJ2-7; d_gene: .; len: 13; v_gene: TRBV7-3; CDR3aa: CASSLIRGYEQYF; CDR3nt: TGTGCCAGCAGCTTAATTCGGGGCTACGAGCAGTACTTC